This passage covers 15 T cell receptor beta chains from one sample sequenced in a study of immune heterogeneity within non-small cell lung tumors. The starting template was genomic DNA from bulk tumor, approximately 620 ng per sample. Far-apart biopsies, several per primary tumor, were taken during surgery. With untreated, newly diagnosed non-small cell lung cancer, the patients went on to undergo curative surgery. It was a multiplex PCR that amplified TCR beta CDR3, with 32 V and 13 J primers. TCRdb reanalysed the multiplex PCR reads using MiXCR and keeps one entry per CDR3 protein. This sample carries more than 9,500 distinct CDR3 sequences, roughly a third of them seen once, and the ten largest clones take over 9%. The sequenced material came from lung tumor tissue. The receptors originated from a man between 60 and 75 years old with non-small cell lung cancer.

By share, this clonotype ranks as medium-sized. The rearrangement uses TRBV30 and TRBJ1-5; D gene unclear. Germline CDR1 is GTSNPN and CDR2 is SVGIG (reference sequence). There are 14 residues in the CDR3. The germline V and J ends were trimmed by 2 bases and 7 bases, with 15 bases remaining between them. CDR3 coding DNA: TGTGCCTGGAGTCCCCCTGGGTGGTGGCAGCCCCAGCATTTT. Translation gives CAWSPPGWWQPQHF.

This clonotype was seen repeatedly, ten times or more. The chain carries TRBV7-2 and TRBJ1-2, with D uncertain. Trimming cost V 2 bases and J 6 bases, with 10 bases left between them. The CDR3 sequence is 13 residues long. Germline assignment: CDR1 SGHTA and CDR2 FQGNSA. This CDR3 is CASSLRQTDGYTF. CDR3 nucleotide sequence: TGTGCCAGCAGCTTAAGGCAGACGGATGGCTACACCTTC.

This clonotype is large (0.1 to 1%). The V and J genes are TRBV27 and TRBJ1-4, with no clear D. Germline lookup yields CDR1 MNHEY and CDR2 SMNVEV (reference sequence). The CDR3 spans 13 residues. The V gene lost 5 bases and the J gene lost 5 bases, with 9 bases spanning the gap. In DNA form, the CDR3 reads TGTGCCAGCAGTCCCCGCGCGAATGAAAAACTGTTTTTT. Its protein is CASSPRANEKLFF. Drawing the rest from reference TRBV27 and TRBJ1-4, the complete variable domain is EAQVTQNPRYLITVTGKKLTVTCSQNMNHEYMSWYRQDPGLGLRQIYYSMNVEVTDKGDVPEGYKVSRKEKRNFPLILESPSPNQTSLYFCASSPRANEKLFFGSGTQLSVL.

This clonotype was counted at least ten times. The chain couples TRBV30 to TRBJ2-1; 8 bases agree with TRBD1. The CDR3 sequence is 15 residues long. Losses at the gene ends were 0 bases for V and 5 bases for J; bases not matched to a gene: 6. The V gene's germline CDR1 is GTSNPN and CDR2 SVGIG (reference sequence). CDR3: CAWSVGQGTHNEQFF. CDR3 in DNA: TGTGCCTGGAGTGTCGGACAGGGAACCCACAATGAGCAGTTCTTC.

The sample holds many counts of this clonotype. The V call is TRBV4-3, the J call TRBJ2-1; D is possibly TRBD1 (6 bases). The V and J ends lost 3 bases and 6 bases respectively, with 15 bases between them. The germline gives CDR1 LGHNA, CDR2 YSLEER. CDR3 length: 15 amino acids. CDR3 amino acids: CASSQKTGWPNEQFF. The CDR3 DNA sequence: TGCGCCAGCAGCCAGAAAACAGGGTGGCCCAATGAGCAGTTCTTC.

This clonotype was detected ten times or more. The chain recombines TRBV27 with TRBJ1-4, with 10 bases fitting TRBD1. From germline, CDR1 is MNHEY and CDR2 SMNVEV (reference sequence). With V trimmed by 4 bases and J by 4 bases, 3 bases remained unmatched. CDR3 length: 15 amino acids. The CDR3 sequence: CASSSDRGLNEKLFF. In nucleotides, the CDR3 is TGTGCCAGCAGTTCAGACAGGGGGCTTAATGAAAAACTGTTTTTT.

This rearrangement joins TRBV11-3 to TRBJ1-3, with D possibly matching TRBD1 (5 bases). There are 15 residues in the CDR3. Germline CDR1 is SGHNT and CDR2 is YENEEA. Trimming left V 4 bases short and J 1 base short, with 11 bases between. The CDR3: CASSSTGGSGNTIYF. The CDR3 DNA follows: TGTGCCAGCAGCTCCACCGGGGGATCTGGAAACACCATATATTTT.

V usage is TRBV27 and J usage is TRBJ1-1; D is uncertain. CDR1 is MNHEY and CDR2 is SMNVEV in the germline V gene (reference sequence). This CDR3 spans 15 amino acids. V lost 0 bases, J lost 0 bases, and 8 bases lay in between. This CDR3 reads CASSLSKNLNTEAFF. CDR3 nucleotide sequence: TGTGCCAGCAGTTTATCGAAGAATCTGAACACTGAAGCTTTCTTT.

This clonotype was seen many times. V is TRBV4-2 and J is TRBJ2-5; 13 nucleotides agree with TRBD2. Trimming cost V 6 bases and J 3 bases; bases outside gene matches: 16. Germline V CDR1 and CDR2: LGHNA, YNFKEQ. The CDR3 runs to 19 residues. CDR3 amino acids: CASRLSITSGRALEETQYF. DNA for the CDR3: TGTGCCAGCAGACTATCAATCACTAGCGGGAGGGCCCTAGAAGAGACCCAGTACTTC.

This clonotype was observed many times. V and J are TRBV6-4 and TRBJ2-2, with TRBD1 as a possible D gene (6 bases). The V gene lost 6 bases and the J gene lost 6 bases, with 11 bases spanning the gap. This CDR3 spans 13 amino acids. Germline V gene lookup returns CDR1 MRHNA and CDR2 SNTAGT. The chain's CDR3 is CASRPEGAGELFF. The DNA for the CDR3 is TGTGCCAGCAGACCAGAGGGGGCCGGGGAGCTGTTTTTT.

The chain couples TRBV5-1 to TRBJ2-2; tentatively, D is TRBD2 (6 bases). V was trimmed by 1 base and J by 0 bases, leaving 16 bases between them. Germline CDR1 reads SGHRS; CDR2 reads YFSETQ. The CDR3 runs to 18 residues. The CDR3 here is CASSLSGSLGPNTGELFF. CDR3 coding DNA: TGCGCCAGCAGCTTGTCCGGGAGCTTAGGACCGAACACCGGGGAGCTGTTTTTT.

Within the sample, this clonotype is medium-sized. This rearrangement joins TRBV4-3 to TRBJ2-7; TRBD1 matches at 9 bases. The CDR3 is 16 residues long. Losses at the gene ends were 0 bases for V and 5 bases for J; bases not matched to a gene: 8. Germline values: CDR1 LGHNA, CDR2 YSLEER. CDR3 coding DNA: TGCGCCAGCAGCCAAGAATGGACAGGGGTTGGCCACGAGCAGTACTTC. Its protein product is CASSQEWTGVGHEQYF.

In its sample, this clonotype ranks as medium-sized. The chain links TRBV5-1 to TRBJ2-7; tentatively, D is TRBD2 (5 bases). V was shortened by 4 bases and J by 2 bases, with 10 bases between the two germline ends. The CDR3 contains 13 residues. Germline CDR1 and CDR2: SGHRS and YFSETQ. CDR3 loop: CASSGPGTYEQYF. The DNA of the CDR3 is TGCGCCAGCAGCGGCCCGGGGACCTACGAGCAGTACTTC.

In its sample, this clonotype was seen a few times. The genes are TRBV5-1 and TRBJ2-5; D gene unclear. Germline CDR1 and CDR2: SGHRS and YFSETQ. The germline V and J ends were trimmed by 0 bases and 4 bases, with 4 bases remaining between them. The CDR3 spans 12 residues. In nucleotides, the CDR3 is TGCGCCAGCAGCTTGGGGCGAGAGACCCAGTACTTC. As protein: CASSLGRETQYF.

The chain is built from TRBV6-1 and TRBJ2-7, with 7 bases lining up with TRBD2. The CDR3 covers 14 residues. Germline CDR1 and CDR2: MNHNS and SASEGT. The V and J ends lost 3 bases and 3 bases, in that order; junction bases with no gene match: 5. This chain's CDR3 is CASSEAGDIYEQYF. In nucleotides, the CDR3 is TGTGCCAGCAGTGAGGCGGGAGACATCTACGAGCAGTACTTC.